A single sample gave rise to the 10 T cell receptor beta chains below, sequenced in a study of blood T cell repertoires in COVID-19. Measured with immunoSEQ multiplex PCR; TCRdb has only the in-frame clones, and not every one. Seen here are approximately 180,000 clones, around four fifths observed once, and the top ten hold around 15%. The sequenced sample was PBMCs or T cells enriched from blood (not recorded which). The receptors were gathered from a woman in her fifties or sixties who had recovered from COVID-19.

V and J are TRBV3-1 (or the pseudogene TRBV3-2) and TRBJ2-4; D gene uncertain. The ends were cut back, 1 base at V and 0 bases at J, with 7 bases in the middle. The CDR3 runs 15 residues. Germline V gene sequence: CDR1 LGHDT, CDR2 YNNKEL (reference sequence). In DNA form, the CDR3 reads TGTGCCAGCAGCCAAGCCTATTCAGCCAAAAACATTCAGTACTTC. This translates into CASSQAYSAKNIQYF.

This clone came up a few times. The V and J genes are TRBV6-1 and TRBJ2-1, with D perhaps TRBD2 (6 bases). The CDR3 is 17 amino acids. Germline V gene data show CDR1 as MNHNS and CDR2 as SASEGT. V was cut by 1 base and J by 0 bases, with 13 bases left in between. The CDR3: CASSEEWAGSSYNEQFF. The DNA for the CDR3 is TGTGCCAGCAGTGAAGAGTGGGCGGGGAGCTCCTACAATGAGCAGTTCTTC.

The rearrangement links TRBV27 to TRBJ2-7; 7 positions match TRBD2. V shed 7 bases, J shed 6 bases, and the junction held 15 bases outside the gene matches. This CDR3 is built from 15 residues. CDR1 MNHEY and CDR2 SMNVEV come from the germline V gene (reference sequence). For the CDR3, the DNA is TGTGCCAGCACCTCGGGCGGGGGAGGGCGAAGCGAGCAGTACTTC. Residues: CASTSGGGGRSEQYF.

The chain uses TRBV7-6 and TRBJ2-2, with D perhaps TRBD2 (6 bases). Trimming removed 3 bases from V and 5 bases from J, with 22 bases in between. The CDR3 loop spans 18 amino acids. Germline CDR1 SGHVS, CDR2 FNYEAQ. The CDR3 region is CASSLRPPGGIGTGELFF. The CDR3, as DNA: TGTGCCAGCAGCTTGAGGCCGCCGGGCGGGATAGGGACCGGGGAGCTGTTTTTT.

DNA for the CDR3: TGTGCCAGCAGCGCCATTACAGTCTCTGGAAACACCATATATTTT. This gives the protein CASSAITVSGNTIYF. The V call is TRBV7-9, the J call TRBJ1-3; D is unresolved. This CDR3 contains 15 residues. From germline, CDR1 is SEHNR and CDR2 FQNEAQ (reference sequence). V shed 5 bases and J shed 0 bases, with 11 bases lying between them.

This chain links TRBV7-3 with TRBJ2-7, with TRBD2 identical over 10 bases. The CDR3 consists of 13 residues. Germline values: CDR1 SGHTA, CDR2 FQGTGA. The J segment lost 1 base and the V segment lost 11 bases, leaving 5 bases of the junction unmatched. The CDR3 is CASASGSSYEQYF. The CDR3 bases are TGTGCCTCGGCTAGCGGGAGTTCCTACGAGCAGTACTTC.

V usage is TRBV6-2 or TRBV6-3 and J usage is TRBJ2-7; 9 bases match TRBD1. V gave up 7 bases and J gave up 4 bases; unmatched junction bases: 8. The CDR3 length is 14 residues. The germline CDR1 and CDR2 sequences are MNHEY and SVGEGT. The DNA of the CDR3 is TGTGCCAGCATCCCCGGGACAGGGACTTACGAGCAGTACTTC. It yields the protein CASIPGTGTYEQYF.

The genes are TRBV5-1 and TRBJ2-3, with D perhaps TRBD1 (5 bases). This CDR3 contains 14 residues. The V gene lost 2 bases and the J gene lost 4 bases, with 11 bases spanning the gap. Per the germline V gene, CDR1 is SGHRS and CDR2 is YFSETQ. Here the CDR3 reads CASSLQAQADTQYF. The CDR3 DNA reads TGCGCCAGCAGCTTACAGGCTCAGGCAGATACGCAGTATTTT.

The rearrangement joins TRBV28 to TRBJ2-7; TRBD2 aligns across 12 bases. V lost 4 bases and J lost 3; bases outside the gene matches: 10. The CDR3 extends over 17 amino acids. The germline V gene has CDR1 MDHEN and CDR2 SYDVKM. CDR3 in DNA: TGTGCCAGCAGTTCCCGACTAGCGGGAGCCCCCTACTACGAGCAGTACTTC. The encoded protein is CASSSRLAGAPYYEQYF. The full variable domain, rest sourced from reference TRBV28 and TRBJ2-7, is DVKVTQSSRYLVKRTGEKVFLECVQDMDHENMFWYRQDPGLGLRLIYFSYDVKMKEKGDIPEGYSVSREKKERFSLILESASTNQTSMYLCASSSRLAGAPYYEQYFGPGTRLTVT.

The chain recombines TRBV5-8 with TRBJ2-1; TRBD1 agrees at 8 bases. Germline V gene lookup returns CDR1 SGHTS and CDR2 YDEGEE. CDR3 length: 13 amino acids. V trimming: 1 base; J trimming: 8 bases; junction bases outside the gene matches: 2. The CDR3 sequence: CASSLQGADEQFF. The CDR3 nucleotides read TGTGCCAGCAGCTTGCAGGGGGCGGATGAGCAGTTCTTC.